The 7 T cell receptor beta chains below come from one sample, sequenced in a study of Graves' ophthalmopathy and Graves' hyperthyroidism. Beta-chain TCR CDR3 regions were amplified from RNA transcripts. An opening RT-PCR round employed HTBI primers and preceded a second-round multiplex PCR. TCRdb re-called the multiplex PCR reads through MiXCR, storing one row per CDR3 protein. The sample shows some 750,000 distinct CDR3 sequences, roughly two fifths of them seen only once. The source material was peripheral blood. The receptor set was obtained from an adult man with Graves' ophthalmopathy.

This clonotype was seen repeatedly, ten times or more. The CDR3 spells CATSRGTAGAGELFF. The CDR3 DNA reads TGTGCCACCAGCAGAGGGACAGCGGGAGCCGGGGAGCTGTTTTTT. The gene calls are TRBV15 and TRBJ2-2, with TRBD2 matching over 8 bases. CDR3 size: 15 residues. CDR1 is LNHNV, CDR2 YYDKDF, per germline (reference sequence). V trimming: 1 base; J trimming: 6 bases; junction bases outside the gene matches: 4.

In its sample, this clonotype was seen a few times. The chain uses TRBV12-3 or TRBV12-4 and TRBJ1-1; D is perhaps TRBD1 (5 bases). V lost 10 bases, J lost 0 bases, and 12 bases lay in between. There are 13 residues in the CDR3. The CDR3 nucleotides read TGTGCCACTTCCAGGGTCATGAACACTGAAGCTTTCTTT. It encodes CATSRVMNTEAFF.

This clonotype has a count of ten or more. The genes are TRBV2 and TRBJ2-7; D remains ambiguous. V was cut by 0 bases and J by 4 bases, with 10 bases left in between. Germline values: CDR1 SNHLY, CDR2 FYNNEI. The CDR3 loop spans 14 amino acids. CDR3 sequence reads: CASSEADGPYEQYF. CDR3 DNA sequence: TGTGCCAGCAGTGAAGCCGACGGACCATACGAGCAGTACTTC.

This clonotype was found many times. The chain joins TRBV29-1 to TRBJ1-4; tentatively, D is TRBD1 (5 bases). V dropped 6 bases and J dropped 7 bases, with 18 bases sitting between them. The CDR3 is 14 amino acids. The germline V gene encodes CDR1 SQVTM and CDR2 ANQGSEA. CDR3: CSVTTDTSGEKLFF. The CDR3, as DNA: TGCAGCGTCACGACAGACACAAGTGGTGAAAAACTGTTTTTT.

This clonotype was observed many times. V and J are TRBV20-1 and TRBJ2-7, with D maybe TRBD1 (5 bases). There are 14 residues in the CDR3. Germline V gives CDR1 DFQATT, CDR2 SNEGSKA (reference sequence). Trimming cost V 3 bases and J 5 bases, with 17 bases left between them. CDR3 sequence: CSASAPGHSHEQYF. CDR3 in DNA: TGCAGTGCTAGTGCCCCAGGACACTCACACGAGCAGTACTTC.

Points on this clonotype: A much bigger clone sits one base away, suggesting this may be a read error. J is TRBJ2-7 and V is TRBV7-2; possibly TRBD2 for D (5 bases). Germline values: CDR1 SGHTA, CDR2 FQGNSA. CDR3 length: 12 residues. With 0 bases removed from V and 9 bases from J, the gap between germline ends came to 9 bases. DNA for the CDR3: TGTGCCAGCAGCTTAGCTATGAGCGGGCAGTACTTC. This translates into CASSLAMSGQYF.

This chain connects TRBV25-1 to TRBJ1-2, with 9 bases identical to TRBD1. CDR3 length equals 15 residues. After removal of 6 bases from V and 6 bases from J, the junction contained 11 bases not matched to a gene. Per the germline V gene, CDR1 is MGHDK and CDR2 is SYGVNS. The CDR3 is CASSRPYGQGNGYTF. The CDR3 region has the DNA TGTGCCAGCAGCCGGCCCTATGGACAGGGGAATGGCTACACCTTC.